This entry concerns a single T cell receptor beta chain. This clone's antigen is unknown. No base qualities exist here, and no much larger clone lies one base off it. This sample also contains other DNA sequences that code for the same CDR3. For the CD8 naive samples, CD45RO-negative cells were positively selected for CCR7, yielding a CD45RA+CCR7+ population from which TemRA cells were excluded. Donors were healthy HIV-negative adults with no recently reported acute infections or vaccinations. Every donor was a Caucasian adult residing in Nashville, Tennessee, USA. Blood was obtained by leukapheresis, after which PBMCs were separated by Ficoll-Histopaque density gradient centrifugation and cryopreserved in liquid nitrogen vapor phase. Analytical flow cytometry was used to check the purity and quantity of each magnetically sorted T cell population. From each sorted fraction, genomic DNA was isolated and quantified by UV absorbance on a Nanodrop 2000c.

Using the deep immunoSEQ assay, TCR CDR3 regions were amplified from genomic DNA by multiplex PCR. Genomic DNA extracted from each cell subset was distributed evenly over all wells of several immunoSEQ 96-well plates, and each plate served as one replicate. For sorted subsets, around 200 ng genomic DNA, equal to tens of thousands of T cell genomes, was loaded into each replicate PCR. Purified libraries were measured with a Qubit 3.0 fluorometer, size-checked on a Bioanalyzer 2100, and measured again with the KAPA Library Quantification kit. Every immunoSEQ 96-well plate was sequenced on a separate single-read 150-cycle Illumina NextSeq 550 flow cell. The study's processing was this. Because only junctional sequences without quality scores were contained in the immunoSEQ output, filtering matching that applied to full-length reads could not be performed. To assign V/J genes and CDR3, sequences were annotated against IMGT germline references using PyIR, a Python wrapper for IgBLAST v1.9. Reads with weak V/J assignments (E-value above 1e-6), missing CDR3, stop codons, out-of-frame junctions, or ambiguous translated residues were removed. V3J clonotypes were defined as sequences sharing an identical inferred V gene, J gene, and CDR3 amino acid sequence. Percentage overlap between repertoires was calculated by dividing the number of shared unique clonotypes by the size of the smaller repertoire. Three approaches were used to assess repertoire richness: RTK rarefaction, the Chao1 estimator, and Recon v2.1 estimates of unobserved clonotypes. Generation probabilities for all TCRbeta clonotypes obtained by the gDNA method from a handful of donors were computed using OLGA. Drawn from immuneACCESS, this table holds only the in-frame rearrangements with V and J called that TCRdb kept. Clones are partly lost; checked studies trace under half to an unresolved V gene and leave the rest unexplained. D and trimming come from the DNA, and the V and J calls and clone size come from that table. This sample holds around 2,000,000 clones; around 96% were observed only once. The ten biggest clones cover more than 0.95% of the sample.

This specimen belongs to a study of shared clonotypes between healthy human individuals (dated by TCRdb to the early 2020s). About the full investigation: The cohort comprised a couple of women and a few men aged 18 to 49 years. Per donor, three plates each were used for CD4 naive and CD4 memory, two for CD8 naive, and one for CD8 memory. To estimate repertoire size and how much clonotypes are shared between individuals, the study performed deep sequencing of blood TCR repertoires from about 5 healthy adults. To increase sequencing depth and limit assay-specific biases, TCR repertoire library preparation and sequencing were carried out by different laboratories using diverse techniques. Between about 0.94 and 8.9 billion PBMCs per donor were obtained by leukapheresis. The investigation overall reported the following: Roughly 5.2% of naive CD4, 3.5% of naive CD8, roughly 2.4% of memory CD4, and approximately 0.39% of memory CD8 clonotypes were shared across a few donors. Because the study included only a small number of donors, the genetic and exposure-history diversity represented was limited. Clonotypes shared by all four sorted-subset donors showed higher generation probabilities than non-shared clonotypes. Only blood was sampled, and tissue TCR repertoires likely differ from those in blood. Pairwise subsampling indicated that sequencing depth was expected to affect the degree of clonotype sharing among donors. Estimated clonotype richness was generally larger for naive than for memory subsets. Rarefaction of sorted-subset datasets indicated incomplete sequencing despite the large sequencing depth.

Counted from cysteine to phenylalanine, this CDR3 has 12 amino acids. Only the CDR3 DNA is retained, 36 bases long and in frame from the first base. CDR1 and CDR2, per the germline V gene, are MDHEN and SYDVKM. V was cut back by 2 bases and J by 7 bases, leaving a gap of 6 bases between them. Sequencing was performed on naive CD8+ T cells sorted from blood. What this sample's cell subset or site label stands for: CD45RA+CCR7+. The receptor's source is a young man in good health. The rearrangement combines TRBV28 with TRBJ1-5; too little of a D gene remains to name it. The CDR3 region: CASSLEGQPQHF. The DNA sequence is as follows: TGTGCCAGCAGTTTAGAAGGCCAGCCCCAGCATTTT.